Listed below are T cell receptor beta chains from one sample, sequenced in a study of blood T cells in healthy people across ages. Each CDR3 protein gets one entry after TCRdb re-called the 5' RACE reads with MiXCR. The table has approximately 1,000,000 distinct CDR3 sequences, around 45% seen once. Material: blood. The receptor source for this set is a woman in her fifties or sixties in good health. Each CDR3 is given with its conserved first and last residue. Fields, in order: CDR3 DNA, CDR3 protein, D gene, CDR3 length, J gene, clone size, V gene. A D gene is named only where the DNA matches it firmly. Size tells how often a clone was seen (once, few, many) or the class of an expanded clone, and some rows leave it out.

CDR3nt: TGCAGCGTTTGGGAAGCGGGAGGGCCAGGGGAGCAGTACTTC
CDR3aa: CSVWEAGGPGEQYF
d_gene: TRBD2
len: 14
j_gene: TRBJ2-7
abundance: few
v_gene: TRBV29-1

CDR3nt: TGCAGTGCTAGAGGTCGCCCGTCTGGAGTACAAGAGACCCAGTACTTC
CDR3aa: CSARGRPSGVQETQYF
d_gene: -
len: 16
j_gene: TRBJ2-5
abundance: -
v_gene: TRBV20-1

CDR3nt: TGTGCCAGCAGCCCCCCGGGAGCAGGTCGGTACGAGCAGTACTTC
CDR3aa: CASSPPGAGRYEQYF
d_gene: -
len: 15
j_gene: TRBJ2-7
abundance: few
v_gene: TRBV3-1

CDR3nt: TGTGCCAGCAGCCCGAGACCAGCGGGAGGGCCAGATACGCAGTATTTT
CDR3aa: CASSPRPAGGPDTQYF
d_gene: TRBD2
len: 16
j_gene: TRBJ2-3
abundance: -
v_gene: TRBV7-6

CDR3nt: TGTGCCACCAGCAGGGGGCTCGGCACAGATACGCAGTATTTT
CDR3aa: CATSRGLGTDTQYF
d_gene: -
len: 14
j_gene: TRBJ2-3
abundance: many
v_gene: TRBV15

CDR3nt: TGTGCCAGCACCCCAACTTACACCAAGGAGCAGTTCTTC
CDR3aa: CASTPTYTKEQFF
d_gene: -
len: 13
j_gene: TRBJ2-1
abundance: -
v_gene: TRBV6-5

CDR3nt: TGTGCCAGCAGCTTGGCTTCTCTAACAGCTAGCTCCTACAATGAGCAGTTCTTC
CDR3aa: CASSLASLTASSYNEQFF
d_gene: -
len: 18
j_gene: TRBJ2-1
abundance: -
v_gene: TRBV5-5

CDR3nt: TGCGCCAGCAGCCAAGATAGCGCCGGGACCGGAGCAACTAATGAAAAACTGTTTTTT
CDR3aa: CASSQDSAGTGATNEKLFF
d_gene: -
len: 19
j_gene: TRBJ1-4
abundance: -
v_gene: TRBV4-1

CDR3nt: TGTGCCAGCAGCTTAGAGGGCAGGGGGTTTCCTAAGACCCAGTTCTTC
CDR3aa: CASSLEGRGFPKTQFF
d_gene: TRBD1
len: 16
j_gene: TRBJ2-1
abundance: -
v_gene: TRBV11-2

CDR3nt: TGCGCCAGCAGCCTAGGTTCGCTGGCGCGTCCGACCTACGAGCAGTACTTC
CDR3aa: CASSLGSLARPTYEQYF
d_gene: -
len: 17
j_gene: TRBJ2-7
abundance: -
v_gene: TRBV4-1

CDR3nt: TGTGCCACCAAGGACAGGGTCACTGAAGCTTTCTTT
CDR3aa: CATKDRVTEAFF
d_gene: TRBD1
len: 12
j_gene: TRBJ1-1
abundance: few
v_gene: TRBV12-3/TRBV12-4

CDR3nt: TGTGCCAGCAGTCGACTAGCGGGAACGAACACCGGGGAGCTGTTTTTT
CDR3aa: CASSRLAGTNTGELFF
d_gene: TRBD2
len: 16
j_gene: TRBJ2-2
abundance: -
v_gene: TRBV6-2/TRBV6-3

CDR3nt: TGTGCCAGCAGTAAACTAGCGGGAGGTCACAATGAGCAGTTCTTC
CDR3aa: CASSKLAGGHNEQFF
d_gene: TRBD2
len: 15
j_gene: TRBJ2-1
abundance: -
v_gene: TRBV6-1

CDR3nt: TGTGCCAGCAGTCTTGGGACACAACCTTCCTACAATGAGCAGTTCTTC
CDR3aa: CASSLGTQPSYNEQFF
d_gene: -
len: 16
j_gene: TRBJ2-1
abundance: many
v_gene: TRBV5-5

CDR3nt: TGTGCCACTCAACGGGACAGGGCCACTAATGAGCAGTACTTC
CDR3aa: CATQRDRATNEQYF
d_gene: TRBD1
len: 14
j_gene: TRBJ2-5
abundance: -
v_gene: TRBV27

CDR3nt: TGTGCCAGCAGCTGGGGACTGGTTAGCTCCTACAATGAGCAGTTCTTC
CDR3aa: CASSWGLVSSYNEQFF
d_gene: -
len: 16
j_gene: TRBJ2-1
abundance: -
v_gene: TRBV7-8

CDR3nt: TGTGCCAGCAGCAAAGTCGGGGAGACCCGATTAACGATAGCCAAAAACATTCAGTACTTC
CDR3aa: CASSKVGETRLTIAKNIQYF
d_gene: -
len: 20
j_gene: TRBJ2-4
abundance: -
v_gene: TRBV21-1

CDR3nt: TGCGCCAGCAGCAGTAGGGCGGGAGGGCCCACAGATACGCAGTATTTT
CDR3aa: CASSSRAGGPTDTQYF
d_gene: TRBD2
len: 16
j_gene: TRBJ2-3
abundance: -
v_gene: TRBV9

CDR3nt: TGTGCCAGCAGTGTACAGTTTGGGTACGAGCAGTACTTC
CDR3aa: CASSVQFGYEQYF
d_gene: -
len: 13
j_gene: TRBJ2-7
abundance: once
v_gene: TRBV27

CDR3nt: TGTGCCAGCAGCTTAGAACCGGGGGGGACCGAGCAGTACTTC
CDR3aa: CASSLEPGGTEQYF
d_gene: TRBD2
len: 14
j_gene: TRBJ2-7
abundance: -
v_gene: TRBV7-6

CDR3nt: TGTGCCAGCAGTTTACAGGGAGGGGAACCCAATGAGCAGTACTTC
CDR3aa: CASSLQGGEPNEQYF
d_gene: -
len: 15
j_gene: TRBJ2-5
abundance: -
v_gene: TRBV6-2/TRBV6-3

CDR3nt: TGCAGTGCTAGCGATCTCACAGATACGCAGTATTTT
CDR3aa: CSASDLTDTQYF
d_gene: -
len: 12
j_gene: TRBJ2-3
abundance: once
v_gene: TRBV20-1

CDR3nt: TGTGCCAGCAGTTTAGAACGACATCTCACTTCTGGGGCCAACGTCCTGACTTTC
CDR3aa: CASSLERHLTSGANVLTF
d_gene: -
len: 18
j_gene: TRBJ2-6
abundance: once
v_gene: TRBV27

CDR3nt: TGTGCCAGCAGTGACATAGCGCTAGCGGGAGGAGCTCAAGAGACCCAGTACTTC
CDR3aa: CASSDIALAGGAQETQYF
d_gene: TRBD2
len: 18
j_gene: TRBJ2-5
abundance: -
v_gene: TRBV2

CDR3nt: TGTGCCAGCAGCCAAGGGTCTAGCGCCTCCTACAATGAGCAGTTCTTC
CDR3aa: CASSQGSSASYNEQFF
d_gene: -
len: 16
j_gene: TRBJ2-1
abundance: -
v_gene: TRBV4-2

CDR3nt: TGCAGTGCACGGACAGGGGTCAATGAGCAGTTCTTC
CDR3aa: CSARTGVNEQFF
d_gene: TRBD1
len: 12
j_gene: TRBJ2-1
abundance: few
v_gene: TRBV20-1

CDR3nt: TGTGCCAGTAGTATTCCTGGGGGAGGGGGCGTCGAGCAGTACTTC
CDR3aa: CASSIPGGGGVEQYF
d_gene: -
len: 15
j_gene: TRBJ2-7
abundance: -
v_gene: TRBV19

CDR3nt: TGTGCCAGTAGTCCGCTAGCGGGAGTGACCTACAATGAGCAGTACTTC
CDR3aa: CASSPLAGVTYNEQYF
d_gene: TRBD2
len: 16
j_gene: TRBJ2-5
abundance: -
v_gene: TRBV19

CDR3nt: TGCAGTGCTAAGTGGGGGGGCGGACACGAGCAGTACTTC
CDR3aa: CSAKWGGGHEQYF
d_gene: -
len: 13
j_gene: TRBJ2-7
abundance: -
v_gene: TRBV20-1

CDR3nt: TGCAGTGCTCACACCGGGACAGGGAACAATGAGCAGTTCTTC
CDR3aa: CSAHTGTGNNEQFF
d_gene: TRBD1
len: 14
j_gene: TRBJ2-1
abundance: -
v_gene: TRBV20-1

CDR3nt: TGTGCCAGCAGACGCCCGGGACTTCAAGAGACCCAGTACTTC
CDR3aa: CASRRPGLQETQYF
d_gene: -
len: 14
j_gene: TRBJ2-5
abundance: -
v_gene: TRBV6-5

CDR3nt: TGTGCCAGCAGCCCCCAGCAGGGATCTGAAGCTTTCTTT
CDR3aa: CASSPQQGSEAFF
d_gene: -
len: 13
j_gene: TRBJ1-1
abundance: -
v_gene: TRBV7-2

CDR3nt: TGTGCCAGCAGTGGATCGGGACTAGCGGGAGGAGGGATGTACTTC
CDR3aa: CASSGSGLAGGGMYF
d_gene: TRBD2
len: 15
j_gene: TRBJ2-5
abundance: few
v_gene: TRBV12-3/TRBV12-4

CDR3nt: TGTGCCAGCAGTGAACCTTTCGCTGCCAGGTCACAAGAGACCCAGTACTTC
CDR3aa: CASSEPFAARSQETQYF
d_gene: -
len: 17
j_gene: TRBJ2-5
abundance: -
v_gene: TRBV25-1

CDR3nt: TGTGCCAGCAGCGCCGGACTAGCGGCGATCAATGAGCAGTACTTC
CDR3aa: CASSAGLAAINEQYF
d_gene: TRBD2
len: 15
j_gene: TRBJ2-5
abundance: -
v_gene: TRBV9